Each of the 5 T cell receptor beta chains below was sequenced from the same sample in a study of breast tumors, draining lymph nodes, adjacent tissues. Each CDR3 protein is one row after TCRdb ran MiXCR on the multiplex PCR reads. This sample yields 5,000 to 7,500 distinct CDR3 sequences, of which over 40% are seen a single time; 35% to 50% belongs to the top ten. Sequenced sample: tumor-adjacent breast tissue. The receptors were sampled from a female donor with breast cancer. Some clones in this sample may be carry-over from other donors' samples.

Sample share makes this clonotype medium-sized. The rearrangement joins TRBV9 to TRBJ2-3; 9 bases fit TRBD1. The length of the CDR3 is 15 residues. Trimming took 0 bases from V and 8 from J; bases not matched to a gene: 7. The V gene's germline CDR1 is SGDLS and CDR2 YYNGEE. The CDR3 spells CASSVAGQGMITQYF. CDR3 DNA: TGTGCCAGCAGCGTAGCGGGACAGGGCATGATTACGCAGTATTTT.

Of note for this clonotype: One end of the junction fails to match germline, which may point to a read error. This chain uses TRBV10-2 with TRBJ2-1, with 10 bases aligning to TRBD1. This CDR3 has 12 amino acids. Germline V gene sequence: CDR1 WSHSY, CDR2 SAAADI. The CDR3 loop reads CASSWTGGEQLF. Written as DNA, the CDR3 is TGCGCCAGCAGCTGGACAGGGGGTGAGCAGCTCTTC.

The sample holds many counts of this clonotype. This chain links TRBV19 with TRBJ1-5; D gene uncertain. The CDR3 runs to 13 residues. Germline CDR1 is LNHDA and CDR2 is SQIVND (reference sequence). Deletions cut 5 bases from V and 8 bases from J, with 13 bases between. CDR3 in amino acids: CASSPLLEKPQHF. CDR3 sequence (DNA): TGTGCCAGTAGTCCCCTCCTCGAAAAGCCCCAGCATTTT.

Relative to its sample, this clonotype is medium-sized (0.01 to 0.1%). This chain uses TRBV4-3 with TRBJ1-2; perhaps TRBD1 as D (5 bases). Germline-derived CDR1 and CDR2 are LGHNA and YSLEER. V was shortened by 0 bases and J by 10 bases, with 18 bases between the two germline ends. There are 15 residues in the CDR3. The chain's CDR3 is CASSQDPGQGRIYTF. The DNA for the CDR3 is TGCGCCAGCAGCCAAGATCCCGGGCAGGGACGAATCTACACCTTC.

The gene calls are TRBV11-1 and TRBJ1-3; D unresolved. CDR1 SGHAT and CDR2 FQDESV come from the germline V gene (reference sequence). The CDR3 has 16 amino acids. The ends were cut back, 3 bases at V and 0 bases at J, with 12 bases in the middle. The CDR3 spells CASSFDGRYSGNTIYF. The CDR3 DNA reads as TGTGCCAGCAGCTTCGACGGACGGTACTCTGGAAACACCATATATTTT.